What follows describes a single T cell receptor (beta chain). CDR1 and CDR2 from the germline V gene are SGHDT and YYEEEE. The CDR3 contains 16 residues. The V end lost 5 bases, the J end lost 1 base, and 16 bases lay between the germline ends. How the authors handled the data: Amplification from reference gene primers served as the basis for estimated nucleated cell counts. Assay: immunoSEQ multiplex PCR; the TCRdb copy retains only in-frame clones and omits some. D and trimming were read from the DNA, whereas the V and J calls and clone size are those reported in that table. The table includes 210,000 or so clones, 70% to 90% detected once. The sample belongs to a study of blood T cell repertoires in COVID-19. The overall study: Both acute and convalescent COVID-19 samples were obtained from the United States, Italy and Spain. PBMCs, B-cell-depleted T cells, or T cells were the source of the cDNA or gDNA that made up the material.

The sample taken for sequencing was peripheral blood. The chain carries TRBV5-6 and TRBJ2-1; D may be TRBD1 (5 bases). The TCR was taken from a woman aged 40 to 50 who had recovered from COVID-19. The DNA for the CDR3 is TGTGCCAGCAGTGTGACAGCTCTCTCTTCCTACAATGAGCAGTTCTTC. As protein: CASSVTALSSYNEQFF.